The 22 T cell receptor beta chains listed next were all sequenced from one sample in a study of vaccination and CD4 T cells after COVID-19. Noted treatment: roughly 11-day PBMC culture with coronavirus spike peptide pools or control peptides (ViraFEST assay). Their antigens remain unidentified. Cultured CD4+ T cell DNA was sequenced using the Oncomine TCR Beta short-read assay. TCRdb analysed the PCR reads with MiXCR anew, one entry per CDR3 protein. Here the sample spans about 15,000 distinct CDR3 sequences, about half being singletons. The sample here was CD4+ T cells from blood, cultured in vitro, taken before SARS-CoV-2 vaccination. These receptors all stem from a human donor who had recovered from COVID-19.

This chain connects TRBV6-1 to TRBJ2-1; TRBD2 aligns across 7 bases. Germline-derived CDR1 and CDR2 are MNHNS and SASEGT. Germline trimming cut 6 bases from V and 0 bases from J; bases unmatched to any gene: 8. This CDR3 has 16 residues. The CDR3 here is CASSGRRSYSYNEQFF. The CDR3 DNA reads TGTGCCAGCAGCGGGAGGCGGAGCTACTCCTACAATGAGCAGTTCTTC.

V usage is TRBV27 and J usage is TRBJ2-3, with TRBD1 as a possible D gene (6 bases). V was trimmed by 9 bases and J by 3 bases, leaving 19 bases between them. The germline V gene has CDR1 MNHEY and CDR2 SMNVEV (reference sequence). The CDR3 is 15 amino acids. Here the CDR3 DNA reads TGTGCCAGTGCCCAGGGGACGAGTGGAACAGATACGCAGTATTTT. Protein: CASAQGTSGTDTQYF.

The CDR3 nucleotides are TGTGCCAGTAGTATCTCATCCAGGGCACAAGAGACCCAGTACTTC. Translating gives CASSISSRAQETQYF. This chain links TRBV19 with TRBJ2-5, with D perhaps TRBD1 (5 bases). V was cut by 3 bases and J by 2 bases, with 13 bases left in between. In germline, CDR1 is LNHDA, CDR2 SQIVND (reference sequence). CDR3 length: 15 amino acids.

Points on this clonotype: A much bigger clone sits one base away, suggesting this may be a read error. The limits of the CDR3 on the DNA are not certain, so only TCRdb's listed CDR3 is given. V gene TRBV7-3 combines with J gene TRBJ2-5; TRBD1 is the table's D call, not checked against the DNA. CDR1 is SGHTA and CDR2 is FQGTGA in the germline V gene. The CDR3 adds up to 13 amino acids, both ends counted. This CDR3 reads CASSLVGPGTQCF.

The chain carries TRBV6-1 and TRBJ2-7; tentative D call: TRBD1 (5 bases). Germline V gives CDR1 MNHNS, CDR2 SASEGT. V lost 1 base to trimming and J lost 3 bases, with 10 bases between them. The CDR3 is 14 residues long. The CDR3 DNA is TGTGCCAGCAGTGAAGGGGGCACCTACTACGAGCAGTACTTC. Translating gives CASSEGGTYYEQYF.

This clonotype occurred a few times. The DNA of the CDR3 is TGTGCCAGCAGTGGACGGTATGGCTACACCTTC. This sequence encodes CASSGRYGYTF. The J gene is TRBJ1-2, the V gene TRBV28; no reliable D call. There are 11 residues in the CDR3. Germline V CDR1 and CDR2: MDHEN, SYDVKM. Deletions cut 5 bases from V and 5 bases from J, with 6 bases between.

The CDR3 DNA sequence: TGTGCCAGCAGTCTTCAGGGGAGCACCGGGGAGCTGTTTTTT. This codes for CASSLQGSTGELFF. The chain uses TRBV6-1 and TRBJ2-2, with D perhaps TRBD1 (6 bases). CDR3 length: 14 amino acids. Germline values: CDR1 MNHNS, CDR2 SASEGT. The V and J ends lost 5 bases and 4 bases respectively, with 11 bases between them.

The genes are TRBV2 and TRBJ1-3; perhaps TRBD1 as D (6 bases). This CDR3 is 15 amino acids long. Germline values: CDR1 SNHLY, CDR2 FYNNEI. V lost 3 bases to trimming and J lost 9 bases, with 18 bases between them. CDR3 nucleotides: TGTGCCAGCAGTGATATTGGCAGGGGAGGTCGCACCATATATTTT. Residues: CASSDIGRGGRTIYF.

The rearrangement links TRBV5-1 to TRBJ2-2; no clear D gene. In germline, CDR1 is SGHRS, CDR2 YFSETQ. The CDR3 runs to 12 residues. Between the trimmed V and J ends, which lost 1 base and 7 bases, there was a span of 5 bases. In nucleotides, the CDR3 is TGCGCCAGCAGCTTGAATAACGGGGAGCTGTTTTTT. Its translation: CASSLNNGELFF.

The chain is built from TRBV5-4 and TRBJ1-2; D call uncertain. This CDR3 is 15 amino acids long. Trimming cost V 0 bases and J 1 base, with 10 bases left between them. Germline V gives CDR1 SGHNT, CDR2 YYREEE (reference sequence). The CDR3 DNA reads as TGTGCCAGCAGCTTGGGGGGAGTAGTTAACTATGGCTACACCTTC. Amino acid sequence: CASSLGGVVNYGYTF.

The rearrangement joins TRBV6-4 to TRBJ2-3, with unresolved D. CDR1 and CDR2 (germline): MRHNA, SNTAGT. Trimming shortened V by 2 bases and J by 0 bases, and 6 bases separated the two germline ends. CDR3 length: 14 residues. The CDR3, as DNA: TGTGCCAGCAGTGACGGCGGCAGCACAGATACGCAGTATTTT. This sequence encodes CASSDGGSTDTQYF.

The chain is built from TRBV20-1 and TRBJ2-7; 8 bases map to TRBD1. V trimming: 0 bases; J trimming: 3 bases; junction bases outside the gene matches: 7. CDR3 size: 15 residues. Germline V gene data show CDR1 as DFQATT and CDR2 as SNEGSKA (reference sequence). In nucleotides, the CDR3 is TGCAGTGCTAGAGATGGCAGGGGGCTGGACTACGAGCAGTACTTC. Residues: CSARDGRGLDYEQYF.

The chain uses TRBV2 and TRBJ2-3; TRBD2 aligns across 9 bases. Germline V CDR1 and CDR2: SNHLY, FYNNEI. This CDR3 spans 14 amino acids. V lost 10 bases, J lost 2 bases, and 7 bases stayed unmatched. The CDR3 nucleotides are TGTGCCATGCCCGCGGGAGGGAACACAGATACGCAGTATTTT. Amino acids: CAMPAGGNTDTQYF. The variable domain in full, completed from reference TRBV2 and TRBJ2-3, reads EPEVTQTPSHQVTQMGQEVILRCVPISNHLYFYWYRQILGQKVEFLVSFYNNEISEKSEIFDDQFSVERPDGSNFTLKIRSTKLEDSAMYFCAMPAGGNTDTQYFGPGTRLTVL.

The chain combines TRBV28 with TRBJ2-2, with D unclear. Germline CDR1 reads MDHEN; CDR2 reads SYDVKM. The V and J ends lost 3 bases and 7 bases respectively, with 9 bases between them. CDR3 length equals 13 residues. CDR3 sequence reads: CASSFKGIGELFF. The CDR3 nucleotides are TGTGCCAGCAGTTTTAAAGGAATCGGGGAGCTGTTTTTT.

This clonotype appeared a single time. CDR3 region: CSAPGVNEKLFF. Here the CDR3 DNA reads TGCAGTGCCCCGGGGGTTAATGAAAAACTGTTTTTT. The V call is TRBV20-1, the J call TRBJ1-4, with D maybe TRBD1 (5 bases). This CDR3 has 12 residues. CDR1 is DFQATT, CDR2 SNEGSKA, per germline (reference sequence). The V and J ends lost 6 bases and 4 bases respectively, with 9 bases between them.

This clonotype was counted once. The chain uses TRBV7-8 and TRBJ1-3; TRBD1 might be the D (6 bases). The CDR3 runs 14 residues. Trimming cost V 5 bases and J 4 bases, with 12 bases left between them. Per the germline V gene, CDR1 is SGHVS and CDR2 is FQNEAQ. The CDR3 DNA reads TGTGCCAGCAGCATCGGACAGTCCGGAAACACCATATATTTT. Translating gives CASSIGQSGNTIYF.

V is TRBV27 and J is TRBJ2-7; 8 bases are shared with TRBD2. J was trimmed by 3 bases and V by 6 bases; bases with no gene match: 7. The CDR3 spans 14 residues. Germline CDR1 reads MNHEY; CDR2 reads SMNVEV (reference sequence). The CDR3 reads CASSQRERNYEQYF. As DNA, the CDR3 is TGTGCCAGCAGCCAGCGGGAGCGAAACTACGAGCAGTACTTC.

The chain carries TRBV12-3 or TRBV12-4 and TRBJ1-2; TRBD1 agrees at 9 bases. J was trimmed by 7 bases and V by 8 bases; bases with no gene match: 8. The length of the CDR3 is 13 residues. In DNA, the CDR3 is TGTGCCAGCGGTAACAGGGGGCCGTTTGGCTACACCTTC. This encodes CASGNRGPFGYTF.

The chain combines TRBV20-1 with TRBJ1-2; perhaps TRBD1 as D (6 bases). The CDR3 is 14 residues long. Trimming cost V 3 bases and J 2 bases, with 13 bases left between them. Germline V gives CDR1 DFQATT, CDR2 SNEGSKA (reference sequence). DNA for the CDR3: TGCAGTGCTAGTCGCTTTGGACAGAACTATGGCTACACCTTC. It is translated as CSASRFGQNYGYTF.

The chain is built from TRBV6-5 and TRBJ2-7, with 9 bases fitting TRBD2. Germline loops: CDR1 MNHEY, CDR2 SVGAGI. With V trimmed by 3 bases and J by 6 bases, 6 bases remained unmatched. The CDR3 runs 14 residues. CDR3 in amino acids: CASSYTLTSGEQYF. The CDR3, as DNA: TGTGCCAGCAGTTATACCCTGACTAGCGGCGAGCAGTACTTC.

The rearrangement links TRBV20-1 to TRBJ2-2; the match to TRBD1 covers 8 bases. The CDR3 has 16 residues. V shed 3 bases and J 3 bases; nucleotides not matched to a gene: 9. The germline V gene has CDR1 DFQATT and CDR2 SNEGSKA (reference sequence). The CDR3 reads CSARVPGQGDTGELFF. Written as DNA, the CDR3 is TGCAGTGCTAGGGTACCTGGACAGGGCGACACCGGGGAGCTGTTTTTT.

The J gene is TRBJ1-2, the V gene TRBV19, with unresolved D. V was shortened by 8 bases and J by 3 bases, with 10 bases between the two germline ends. Germline V gives CDR1 LNHDA, CDR2 SQIVND (reference sequence). CDR3 length: 12 residues. CDR3 nucleotide sequence: TGTGCCAGTTGGGAGAGGGACTATGGCTACACCTTC. Translated: CASWERDYGYTF.